This TCR beta chain was captured in a study of T-cell reconstitution after alpha-beta-depleted transplantation in children. Unique molecular identifiers featured in how the TCRbeta library was prepared. TCRdb recomputed calls from the PCR reads with MiXCR, one row per CDR3 protein. The repertoire consists of 350,000 to 450,000 distinct CDR3 sequences, with about an eighth occurring once and the leading ten covering 4% to 5.5%. This receptor was identified in a human donor who donated a stem cell graft to a child with Fanconi anemia. Source: PBMCs, taken from the stem cell graft.

In DNA form, the CDR3 reads TGTGCCAGCAGCGGACACCGGGGGACGGACAGGGTCGATACCGGGGAGCTGTTTTTT. Protein product: CASSGHRGTDRVDTGELFF. The gene calls are TRBV21-1 and TRBJ2-2; the table's D gene call, TRBD1, was not cross checked with the DNA. TRBV21-1 is labeled a pseudogene. This CDR3 has 19 residues.